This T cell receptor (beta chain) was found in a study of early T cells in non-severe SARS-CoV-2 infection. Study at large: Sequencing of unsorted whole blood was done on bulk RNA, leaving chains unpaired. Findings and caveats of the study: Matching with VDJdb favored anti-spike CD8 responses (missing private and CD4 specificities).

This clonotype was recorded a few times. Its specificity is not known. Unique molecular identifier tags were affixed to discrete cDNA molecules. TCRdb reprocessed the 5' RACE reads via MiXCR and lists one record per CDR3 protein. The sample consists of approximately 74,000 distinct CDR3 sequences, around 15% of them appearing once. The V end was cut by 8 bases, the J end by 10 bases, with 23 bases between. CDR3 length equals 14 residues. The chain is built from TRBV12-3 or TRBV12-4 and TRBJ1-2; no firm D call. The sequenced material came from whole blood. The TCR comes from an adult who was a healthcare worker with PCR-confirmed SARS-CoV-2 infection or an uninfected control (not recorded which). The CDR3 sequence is CASSTTILGRSYTF. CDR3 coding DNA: TGTGCCAGCTCAACGACTATTCTTGGCAGATCCTACACCTTC.